The present T cell receptor beta chain was sequenced within a study of PD-1 blockade in classical Hodgkin lymphoma. This clone was found a few times. As for time point: cycle 4 day 1 (C4D1), after five to seven weeks of nivolumab. Brentuximab vedotin exposure varied, and every patient relapsed after autologous stem cell transplantation. Germline loops: CDR1 SNHLY, CDR2 FYNNEI. The CDR3 sequence is 13 residues long. With 4 bases clipped from V and 5 bases from J, the junction kept 4 bases outside the gene matches. Generated by immunoSEQ multiplex PCR, the TCRdb table keeps only in-frame clones and is missing some. The sample lists approximately 18,000 clones, 76% occurring once.

This sample comprised peripheral blood mononuclear cells (PBMCs), obtained before the fourth cycle of nivolumab. This receptor was taken from a human donor with classical Hodgkin lymphoma. The gene calls are TRBV2 and TRBJ1-2; 7 nucleotides match TRBD1. The CDR3 region is CASSVQQGYGYTF. CDR3 bases: TGTGCCAGCAGTGTGCAACAGGGGTATGGCTACACCTTC.